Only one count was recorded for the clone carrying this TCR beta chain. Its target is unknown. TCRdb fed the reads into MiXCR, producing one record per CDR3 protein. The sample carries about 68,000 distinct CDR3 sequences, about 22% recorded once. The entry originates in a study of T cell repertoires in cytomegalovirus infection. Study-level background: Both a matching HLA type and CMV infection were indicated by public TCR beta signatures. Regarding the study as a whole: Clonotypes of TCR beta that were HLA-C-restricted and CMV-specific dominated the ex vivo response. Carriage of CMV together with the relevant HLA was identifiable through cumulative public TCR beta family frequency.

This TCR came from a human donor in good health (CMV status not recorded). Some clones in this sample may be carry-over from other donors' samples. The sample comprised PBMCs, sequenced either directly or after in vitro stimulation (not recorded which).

In DNA, the CDR3 is TGCAGTGCTCAACAGGGCGCAAACTATGGCTACACCTTC. Translated, it gives CSAQQGANYGYTF. This chain uses TRBV20-1 with TRBJ1-2; D perhaps matches TRBD1 (6 bases). CDR3 size: 13 residues. V was pared by 5 bases and J by 2 bases, with 12 bases between. The germline V gene encodes CDR1 DFQATT and CDR2 SNEGSKA (reference sequence).